A single TCR beta chain is shown here with its context. With random hexamers, about 0.5 to 1 ug RNA was reverse transcribed. MiXCR, applied by TCRdb to the immunoSEQ multiplex PCR reads, yields one record per CDR3 protein. Of 150,000 to 250,000 distinct CDR3 sequences detected, roughly 96% appear once; the ten largest clones hold 0.093%. V lost 6 bases and J lost 8, with 13 bases in between. Per germline, CDR1 MNHEY and CDR2 SMNVEV (reference sequence). This CDR3 comprises 12 residues. The multiple sclerosis control cohort comprised treatment-naive individuals presenting with stable or active relapsing-remitting disease. This record belongs to a study of CD8 T cells in Susac syndrome.

The chain joins TRBV27 to TRBJ1-1; no clear D gene. This clonotype originated in a human donor with multiple sclerosis. Material for sequencing was CD4+ T cells from PBMCs. The CDR3 region has the DNA TGTGCCAGCAGCTACCATGGGGAGGAAGCTTTCTTT. Its translation: CASSYHGEEAFF.